The clone carrying this TCR beta chain was observed a few times. Its target is not known. CDR3 length: 15 amino acids. CDR1 and CDR2 (germline): LGHNA, YSLEER. V was pared by 4 bases and J by 4 bases, with 9 bases of the junction left unmatched. This record comes from a study of response to subunit inactivated influenza vaccine. Whole-study findings and limits: Authors suggested that a seasonal influenza vaccination recruits few new T cells each time.

MiXCR, run by TCRdb on the RT-PCR reads, gives a single entry per CDR3 protein. The repertoire holds about 800,000 distinct CDR3 sequences, with roughly 20% as singletons. The receptor was isolated from a man between 50 and 59 years old who received an inactivated influenza vaccine. This specimen was PBMCs from blood, taken 4 to 6 days after vaccination. The rearrangement uses TRBV4-3 and TRBJ2-5; 7 bases are shared with TRBD1. CDR3 DNA: TGCGCCAGCAGCCTAATAGGGACAGAGGGAGAGACCCAGTACTTC. Translation: CASSLIGTEGETQYF.